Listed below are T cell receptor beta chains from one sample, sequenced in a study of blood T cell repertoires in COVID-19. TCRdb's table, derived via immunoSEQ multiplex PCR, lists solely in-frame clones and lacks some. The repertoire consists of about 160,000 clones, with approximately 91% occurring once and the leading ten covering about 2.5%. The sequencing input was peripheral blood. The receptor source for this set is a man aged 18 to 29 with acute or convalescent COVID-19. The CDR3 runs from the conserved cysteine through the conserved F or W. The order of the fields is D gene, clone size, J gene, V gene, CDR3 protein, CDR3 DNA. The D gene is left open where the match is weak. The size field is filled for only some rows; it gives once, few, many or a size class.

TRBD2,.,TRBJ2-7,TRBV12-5,CASGFFSGGSSYEQYF,TGTGCTAGTGGTTTTTTTAGCGGGGGCTCCTCCTACGAGCAGTACTTC
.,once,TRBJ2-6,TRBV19,CASSLRDSGANVLTF,TGTGCCAGTAGTCTCAGGGATTCCGGGGCCAACGTCCTGACTTTC
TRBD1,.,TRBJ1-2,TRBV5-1,CASSPGTGERGHGYTF,TGCGCCAGCAGCCCCGGGACAGGGGAAAGAGGGCATGGCTACACCTTC
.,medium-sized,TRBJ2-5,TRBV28,CASSFGSQETQYF,TGTGCCAGCAGTTTTGGGAGCCAAGAGACCCAGTACTTC
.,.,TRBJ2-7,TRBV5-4,CATRTGNSYEQYF,TGTGCCACCCGCACAGGGAACTCCTACGAGCAGTACTTC
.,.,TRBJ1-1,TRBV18,CASSGAQNTEAFF,TGTGCCAGCTCTGGAGCTCAGAACACTGAAGCTTTCTTT
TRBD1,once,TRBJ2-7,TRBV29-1,CSVEATGETYEQYF,TGCAGCGTTGAGGCAACAGGGGAGACCTACGAGCAGTACTTC
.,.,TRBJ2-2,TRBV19,CASSIGWPGELFF,TGTGCCAGTAGTATAGGGTGGCCCGGGGAGCTGTTTTTT
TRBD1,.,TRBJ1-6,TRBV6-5,CASRSRDRGSPLHF,TGTGCCAGCAGGTCCCGGGACAGGGGTTCACCCCTCCACTTT
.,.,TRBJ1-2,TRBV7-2,CASSLRVGDYGYTF,TGTGCCAGCAGCTTAAGGGTAGGGGACTATGGCTACACCTTC
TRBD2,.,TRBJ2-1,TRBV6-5,CASTRLAGVGNEQFF,TGTGCCAGCACTAGACTAGCGGGAGTTGGGAATGAGCAGTTCTTC
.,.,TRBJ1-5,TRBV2,CASSDLRQPQHF,TGTGCCAGCAGTGACCTCCGTCAGCCCCAGCATTTT
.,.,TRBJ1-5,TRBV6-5,CASSYKEGGGQPQHF,TGTGCCAGCAGTTATAAAGAAGGGGGGGGTCAGCCCCAGCATTTT
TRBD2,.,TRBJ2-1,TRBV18,CASSPMTSDGSYNEQFF,TGTGCCAGCTCACCAATGACTAGCGACGGTTCCTACAATGAGCAGTTCTTC
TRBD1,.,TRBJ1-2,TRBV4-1,CASSLPRVGGTGEVIYGYTF,TGCGCCAGCAGCCTCCCCCGCGTCGGTGGGACAGGGGAGGTGATTTATGGCTACACCTTC
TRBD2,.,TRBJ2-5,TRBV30,CAWSLTSGQETQYF,TGTGCCTGGAGCCTAACTAGCGGACAAGAGACCCAGTACTTC
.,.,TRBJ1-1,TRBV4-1,CASSQDTSHRANTEAFF,TGCGCCAGCAGCCAAGATACCTCCCACAGGGCGAACACTGAAGCTTTCTTT
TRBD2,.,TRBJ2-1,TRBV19,CASSISSGGPVEQFF,TGTGCCAGTAGTATAAGTAGCGGGGGGCCTGTTGAGCAGTTCTTC
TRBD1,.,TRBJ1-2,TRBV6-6,CASSYGQGVGYTF,TGTGCCAGCAGTTACGGACAGGGAGTCGGCTACACCTTC
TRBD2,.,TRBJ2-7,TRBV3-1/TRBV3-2,CASSQTSPGLAGGETYEQYF,TGTGCCAGCAGCCAGACGAGTCCGGGACTAGCGGGAGGGGAGACCTACGAGCAGTACTTC
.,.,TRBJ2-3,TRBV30,CARSLGAGQADTQYF,TGTGCCCGATCCCTAGGGGCAGGTCAGGCAGATACGCAGTATTTT
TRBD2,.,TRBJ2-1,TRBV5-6,CASRQTSGSDEQFF,TGTGCCAGCAGACAGACTAGCGGGAGCGATGAGCAGTTCTTC
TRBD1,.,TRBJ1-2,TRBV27,CASSPQGVYTF,TGTGCCAGCAGTCCACAGGGGGTCTACACCTTC
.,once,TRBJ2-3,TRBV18,CASSPPRTSYTQYF,TGTGCCAGCTCACCACCACGGACTTCGTATACGCAGTATTTT
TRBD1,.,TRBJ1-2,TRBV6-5,CASSILQGGYGYTF,TGTGCCAGCAGTATCCTACAGGGGGGCTATGGCTACACCTTC
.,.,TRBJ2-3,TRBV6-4,CASSDNGGDTQYF,TGTGCCAGCAGTGATAATGGGGGGGATACGCAGTATTTT
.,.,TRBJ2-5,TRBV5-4,CASSLQETQYF,TGTGCCAGCAGCCTCCAAGAGACCCAGTACTTC
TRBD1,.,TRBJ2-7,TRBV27,CASKRQGASYEQYF,TGTGCCAGCAAGCGCCAGGGGGCAAGTTACGAGCAGTACTTC
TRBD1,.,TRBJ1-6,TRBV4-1,CASSQPGQGNSPLHF,TGCGCCAGCAGCCAGCCTGGACAGGGGAATTCACCCCTCCACTTT